Listed below are T cell receptor beta chains from one sample, sequenced in a study of blood T cells in healthy people across ages. Each CDR3 protein gets one entry after TCRdb re-called the 5' RACE reads with MiXCR. The profile shows some 1.5 million distinct CDR3 sequences, about 30% of them singletons. Material for sequencing was blood. These receptors originate from a young woman in good health. The CDR3 runs from the conserved cysteine through the conserved F or W. D genes are given only for firm matches. Size is stated for part of the rows, as once, few or many counts, or as a class when the clone is expanded.

d_call: TRBD2; v_call: TRBV2; clone_size: few; j_call: TRBJ2-3; cdr3_nt: TGTGCCAGCACTTTACGGGGGGGTAAAGATACGCAGTATTTT; cdr3_aa: CASTLRGGKDTQYF
d_call: TRBD2; v_call: TRBV9; clone_size: few; j_call: TRBJ2-4; cdr3_nt: TGTGCCAGCAGCGGAGCGAGGGCGGGGGAGCGGTACTTC; cdr3_aa: CASSGARAGERYF
d_call: -; v_call: TRBV30; clone_size: -; j_call: TRBJ2-1; cdr3_nt: TGTGCCTGGAGGAAGACACCCGGAACCTTCAATGAGCAGTTCTTC; cdr3_aa: CAWRKTPGTFNEQFF
d_call: -; v_call: TRBV18; clone_size: few; j_call: TRBJ1-4; cdr3_nt: TGTGCCAGCTCCCACAACCAGGGAGGAACGGATGAAAAACTGTTTTTT; cdr3_aa: CASSHNQGGTDEKLFF
d_call: -; v_call: TRBV5-5; clone_size: -; j_call: TRBJ2-3; cdr3_nt: TGTGCCAGCAGCTTGGGATTAACCAAAGATACGCAGTATTTT; cdr3_aa: CASSLGLTKDTQYF
d_call: -; v_call: TRBV2; clone_size: -; j_call: TRBJ1-5; cdr3_nt: TGTGCCAGCAGTGGGACAAAGGGCAATCAGCCCCAGCATTTT; cdr3_aa: CASSGTKGNQPQHF
d_call: TRBD1; v_call: TRBV29-1; clone_size: -; j_call: TRBJ2-2; cdr3_nt: TGCAGCGTTGCGATCCGGGACAGATCTTACACCGGGGAGCTGTTTTTT; cdr3_aa: CSVAIRDRSYTGELFF
d_call: -; v_call: TRBV14; clone_size: few; j_call: TRBJ2-1; cdr3_nt: TGTGCCAGTGGGCCTCAGGGGTTAGCCTCCTACAATGAGCAGTTCTTC; cdr3_aa: CASGPQGLASYNEQFF
d_call: -; v_call: TRBV7-2; clone_size: few; j_call: TRBJ2-1; cdr3_nt: TGTGCCAGCAGGACGGGACCTCAGGATCCCAATGAGCAGTTCTTC; cdr3_aa: CASRTGPQDPNEQFF
d_call: TRBD1; v_call: TRBV5-1; clone_size: few; j_call: TRBJ1-6; cdr3_nt: TGCGCCAGCAGCTTCGGACAGGAGGATTCACCCCTCCACTTT; cdr3_aa: CASSFGQEDSPLHF
d_call: TRBD1; v_call: TRBV5-6; clone_size: -; j_call: TRBJ1-1; cdr3_nt: TGTGCCAGCAGCCCGGGACAGATCAGGGTCGAAGCTTTCTTT; cdr3_aa: CASSPGQIRVEAFF
d_call: -; v_call: TRBV11-2; clone_size: -; j_call: TRBJ1-4; cdr3_nt: TGTGCCAGCACCACAGGGAGAGGTGAAAAACTGTTTTTT; cdr3_aa: CASTTGRGEKLFF
d_call: TRBD2; v_call: TRBV3-1; clone_size: -; j_call: TRBJ2-3; cdr3_nt: TGTGCCAGCAGCCAAGGGCCTAGCGGGGGAGATACGCAGTATTTT; cdr3_aa: CASSQGPSGGDTQYF
d_call: TRBD1; v_call: TRBV10-1; clone_size: -; j_call: TRBJ1-6; cdr3_nt: TGCGCCTCCAGCATCCAGGGGGCGAATTCACCCCTCCACTTT; cdr3_aa: CASSIQGANSPLHF